This T cell receptor beta chain was profiled in a study of cytomegalovirus exposure and HLA in healthy donors. Study-level information: The same platform was used for the roughly 130 validation repertoires as for the approximately 670 first-cohort repertoires, as reported in a later analysis.

Note on this clone: Its antigen is unidentified.

Study-wide points: Most TCR sequences were seen very rarely across donors, but some public TCRs occurred in many. There were 150 to 200 TCR beta chains listed as cytomegalovirus-associated. Using the classifier, cytomegalovirus status was reportedly diagnosed with high specificity and sensitivity.

Assay: immunoSEQ multiplex PCR; the TCRdb copy retains only in-frame clones and omits some. The profile shows about 150,000 clones, approximately 91% of them singletons. J gave up 4 bases and V 4 bases, and 7 bases lay outside the gene matches. Germline values: CDR1 SGHNT, CDR2 YENEEA. CDR3 length equals 15 residues. The rearrangement joins TRBV11-3 to TRBJ2-3; 8 bases map to TRBD2. The receptor's source is a young woman in good health and CMV-seropositive. Specimen: PBMCs. The CDR3 is CASSSRAGVADTQYF. The CDR3 DNA reads as TGTGCCAGCAGCTCCAGAGCGGGAGTGGCAGATACGCAGTATTTT.